This passage covers 32 T cell receptor beta chains from one sample sequenced in a study of Graves' ophthalmopathy and Graves' hyperthyroidism. Amplified TCR beta CDR3 regions were obtained using RNA transcripts as template. The first-round RT-PCR employed HTBI primers together with the Qiagen OneStep RT-PCR kit. A multiplex PCR was then performed as the second round. TCRdb re-called the multiplex PCR reads with MiXCR, one entry per CDR3 protein. Found here are roughly 160,000 distinct CDR3 sequences, around 40% of them singletons; the top ten hold 8% to 9%. Source material: peripheral blood. The source of these receptors is a man younger than 45 with Graves' ophthalmopathy.

This clonotype was counted ten times or more. The rearrangement joins TRBV4-1 to TRBJ1-1, with no clear D. The V end was cut by 4 bases, the J end by 0 bases, with 12 bases between. Germline V gene data show CDR1 as MGHRA and CDR2 as YSYEKL. There are 15 residues in the CDR3. CDR3 DNA sequence: TGCGCCAGCAGCCCTCCCGCTATCATGAACACTGAAGCTTTCTTT. This codes for CASSPPAIMNTEAFF.

V and J are TRBV6-2 or TRBV6-3 and TRBJ2-7, with a possible D match to TRBD2 (5 bases). In germline, CDR1 is MNHEY, CDR2 SVGEGT. CDR3 length: 14 amino acids. V lost 5 bases and J 0 bases, leaving 11 bases between the germline ends. The CDR3 sequence: CASSLQGSSYEQYF. In nucleotides, the CDR3 is TGTGCCAGCAGTCTTCAAGGGAGCTCCTACGAGCAGTACTTC.

At least ten counts were recorded for this clonotype. The chain is built from TRBV30 and TRBJ1-2, with 7 bases lining up with TRBD1. CDR3 length equals 12 residues. Looked up from germline, CDR1 is GTSNPN and CDR2 is SVGIG (reference sequence). V trimming: 4 bases; J trimming: 1 base; junction bases outside the gene matches: 0. CDR3 nucleotides: TGTGCCTGGACAGGGGGTAACTATGGCTACACCTTC. Its protein is CAWTGGNYGYTF.

The J gene is TRBJ1-1, the V gene TRBV28, with D possibly matching TRBD1 (5 bases). This CDR3 comprises 16 residues. V lost 5 bases and J lost 1, with 17 bases in between. CDR1 is MDHEN and CDR2 is SYDVKM in the germline V gene. CDR3 nucleotides: TGTGCCAGCAGTCCGGGGACGGCCGGCAGGAACACTGAAGCTTTCTTT. Protein product: CASSPGTAGRNTEAFF.

This rearrangement joins TRBV27 to TRBJ2-5; TRBD2 agrees at 7 bases. The CDR3 has 16 amino acids. Germline V CDR1 and CDR2: MNHEY, SMNVEV (reference sequence). Trimming at V came to 10 bases and at J to 5 bases, leaving 19 bases not matched to a gene. The CDR3 bases are TGTGCCACCAGGCCCCGGGGGAGGGGAGGATCGGAGACCCAGTACTTC. Amino acid sequence: CATRPRGRGGSETQYF.

This clonotype was observed once. The rearrangement links TRBV12-3 or TRBV12-4 to TRBJ2-7; TRBD1 aligns across 7 bases. V lost 6 bases to trimming and J lost 7 bases; unmatched junction nucleotides: 9. The CDR3 runs to 13 residues. The CDR3 protein is CASRPTGQVEQYF. CDR3 DNA sequence: TGTGCCAGCAGACCGACAGGGCAAGTGGAGCAGTACTTC.

The chain recombines TRBV30 with TRBJ1-3, with D unresolved. Germline V gene lookup returns CDR1 GTSNPN and CDR2 SVGIG (reference sequence). V lost 2 bases to trimming and J lost 4 bases, with 12 bases between them. The CDR3 is made up of 14 amino acids. The CDR3 region is CAWSISVPGNTIYF. As DNA, the CDR3 is TGTGCCTGGAGTATTTCCGTGCCCGGAAACACCATATATTTT.

The chain carries TRBV6-1 and TRBJ1-2; D possibly corresponds to TRBD1 (5 bases). The V end lost 6 bases, the J end lost 8 bases, and 19 bases lay between the germline ends. This CDR3 is built from 14 residues. The germline V gene has CDR1 MNHNS and CDR2 SASEGT. CDR3 residues: CASSRVVGGGGYTF. The CDR3 DNA is TGTGCCAGCAGCCGAGTGGTGGGGGGGGGAGGCTACACCTTC.

The chain combines TRBV20-1 with TRBJ2-7; weak D call: TRBD1 (7 bases). Germline V CDR1 and CDR2: DFQATT, SNEGSKA (reference sequence). Trimming took off 6 bases at V and 5 bases at J, with 14 bases between the two ends. The CDR3 loop spans 12 amino acids. The CDR3 region is CSAGTGEDEQYF. For the CDR3, the DNA is TGCAGTGCCGGAACAGGGGAGGACGAGCAGTACTTC.

The J gene is TRBJ2-5, the V gene TRBV9; D is unresolved. Germline CDR1 reads SGDLS; CDR2 reads YYNGEE. The CDR3 totals 13 residues. Trimming removed 3 bases from V and 0 bases from J, with 6 bases in between. This CDR3 is CASSADNQETQYF. The DNA of the CDR3 is TGTGCCAGCAGCGCAGACAACCAAGAGACCCAGTACTTC.

The V call is TRBV7-2, the J call TRBJ1-5, with TRBD1 matching 10 bases. The V gene's germline CDR1 is SGHTA and CDR2 FQGNSA. This CDR3 is 14 amino acids long. Trimming at V came to 5 bases and at J to 9 bases, leaving 7 bases not matched to a gene. This chain's CDR3 is CASSHRQGARPQHF. CDR3 DNA sequence: TGTGCCAGCAGCCATAGACAGGGGGCTCGGCCCCAGCATTTT.

This clonotype was counted once. The chain links TRBV29-1 to TRBJ1-1; TRBD1 is a possible D gene (5 bases). Trimming removed 4 bases at V and 12 bases at J, with 18 bases between. Per the germline V gene, CDR1 is SQVTM and CDR2 is ANQGSEA. The CDR3 has 12 amino acids. The CDR3 coding sequence is TGCAGCGTTGGAGCAGGGCCCTTGGGAACTTTCTTT. This codes for CSVGAGPLGTFF.

This clonotype was recorded many times. The CDR3: CASSLRLSFSYEQYF. In nucleotides, the CDR3 is TGTGCCAGCAGCTTGCGCCTGAGTTTCTCCTACGAGCAGTACTTC. The rearrangement uses TRBV5-5 and TRBJ2-7; the D is unclear. Germline V gene lookup returns CDR1 SGHKS and CDR2 YYEKEE (reference sequence). CDR3 length: 15 amino acids. Trimming took off 1 base at V and 0 bases at J, with 11 bases between the two ends.

The chain has TRBV7-2 and TRBJ2-7; perhaps TRBD2 as D (6 bases). CDR3 length: 14 amino acids. CDR1 and CDR2 (germline): SGHTA, FQGNSA. V lost 8 bases to trimming and J lost 5 bases, with 19 bases between them. The DNA of the CDR3 is TGTGCCAGCTCCCTGGCGGGACCCGGGAACGAGCAGTACTTC. Its protein is CASSLAGPGNEQYF.

There are many counts of this clonotype. The chain links TRBV12-3 or TRBV12-4 to TRBJ2-7; 8 bases are a match to TRBD2. The length of the CDR3 is 14 residues. Trimming at V came to 8 bases and at J to 1 base, leaving 7 bases not matched to a gene. The CDR3 DNA reads TGTGCCAGCGGTCAGCGGGAGATGTCCTACGAGCAGTACTTC. Residues: CASGQREMSYEQYF.

This clonotype was seen repeatedly, ten times or more. V usage is TRBV7-2 and J usage is TRBJ1-1, with D uncertain. The V gene's germline CDR1 is SGHTA and CDR2 FQGNSA. V shed 1 base and J shed 11 bases, with 14 bases lying between them. There are 13 residues in the CDR3. CDR3 amino acids: CASSLGILREAFF. CDR3 nucleotides: TGTGCCAGCAGCTTAGGTATTCTTCGGGAGGCTTTCTTT.

This clonotype was detected many times. The rearrangement uses TRBV5-5 and TRBJ1-1, with D possibly TRBD1 on 6 matching bases. CDR3 length: 13 amino acids. In germline, CDR1 is SGHKS, CDR2 YYEKEE (reference sequence). V lost 3 bases and J lost 5, with 11 bases in between. The CDR3 spells CASSWTEYTEAFF. As DNA, the CDR3 is TGTGCCAGCAGCTGGACAGAGTATACTGAAGCTTTCTTT.

V is TRBV7-2 and J is TRBJ2-7; 9 nucleotides agree with TRBD2. The trim removed 2 bases at V and 2 bases at J, leaving 10 bases unmatched. The CDR3 covers 17 residues. Germline V CDR1 and CDR2: SGHTA, FQGNSA. CDR3 nucleotide sequence: TGTGCCAGCAGCTTACGCCCGAGCGCGGGAGGGCCCTACGAGCAGTACTTC. It is translated as CASSLRPSAGGPYEQYF.

V is TRBV30 and J is TRBJ2-5; D ambiguous. V gave up 1 base and J gave up 2 bases, with 2 bases separating them. This CDR3 has 11 amino acids. Germline values: CDR1 GTSNPN, CDR2 SVGIG (reference sequence). The CDR3, as DNA: TGTGCCTGGAGTGATCAAGAGACCCAGTACTTC. As protein: CAWSDQETQYF.

This clonotype was picked up many times. CDR3 sequence (DNA): TGCAGCGTTGTGGGCAGGGGGCGTTCTGGAAACACCATATATTTT. Translating gives CSVVGRGRSGNTIYF. The V and J genes are TRBV29-1 and TRBJ1-3; 8 bases match TRBD1. CDR3 length: 15 amino acids. Per germline, CDR1 SQVTM and CDR2 ANQGSEA. V lost 4 bases, J lost 1 base, and 6 bases stayed unmatched. The complete variable domain, with remaining parts taken from reference TRBV29-1 and TRBJ1-3, reads SAVISQKPSRDICQRGTSLTIQCQVDSQVTMMFWYRQQPGQSLTLIATANQGSEATYESGFVIDKFPISRPNLTFSTLTVSNMSPEDSSIYLCSVVGRGRSGNTIYFGEGSWLTVV.

The V call is TRBV29-1, the J call TRBJ2-5, with 8 bases aligning to TRBD1. The CDR3 length is 16 residues. CDR1 SQVTM and CDR2 ANQGSEA come from the germline V gene. After removal of 4 bases from V and 2 bases from J, the junction contained 12 bases not matched to a gene. The CDR3 sequence: CSVGRTGTGYQETQYF. Here the CDR3 DNA reads TGCAGCGTTGGGCGCACCGGGACAGGCTATCAAGAGACCCAGTACTTC.

The chain joins TRBV6-2 or TRBV6-3 to TRBJ2-7; 8 nucleotides align to TRBD2. CDR1 is MNHEY, CDR2 SVGEGT, per germline. V was pared by 5 bases and J by 5 bases, with 11 bases of the junction left unmatched. This CDR3 spans 15 amino acids. CDR3 sequence reads: CASSTELAAFHEQYF. CDR3 DNA: TGTGCCAGCAGTACCGAACTAGCGGCGTTCCACGAGCAGTACTTC.

This clonotype was seen repeatedly, ten times or more. This chain uses TRBV27 with TRBJ1-1; 8 nucleotides line up with TRBD1. This CDR3 region has 17 residues. Germline V lookup: CDR1 MNHEY, CDR2 SMNVEV (reference sequence). Trimming took 1 base from V and 2 from J; bases not matched to a gene: 9. The CDR3 is CASSLFLAGGRNTEAFF. The CDR3 bases are TGTGCCAGCAGTTTATTTTTGGCAGGGGGCAGAAACACTGAAGCTTTCTTT.

The chain recombines TRBV28 with TRBJ2-7, with 8 bases aligning to TRBD1. Germline V CDR1 and CDR2: MDHEN, SYDVKM. The CDR3 is 15 residues long. V was pared by 4 bases and J by 0 bases, with 5 bases of the junction left unmatched. Here the CDR3 DNA reads TGTGCCAGCAGTTGGCGGGACAGGACCTCCTACGAGCAGTACTTC. Its protein is CASSWRDRTSYEQYF.

Many counts were recorded for this clonotype. This chain links TRBV18 with TRBJ2-2; D gene uncertain. The CDR3 covers 17 residues. Germline V gene data show CDR1 as KGHSH and CDR2 as LQKENI. The V end was cut by 2 bases, the J end by 4 bases, with 17 bases between. The chain's CDR3 is CASSPRVKADPTGELFF. The CDR3 DNA sequence: TGTGCCAGCTCACCAAGAGTCAAGGCAGACCCCACCGGGGAGCTGTTTTTT.

There are many counts of this clonotype. Written as DNA, the CDR3 is TGCGCCAGCAGCTTGGTTCCAGGGGACGTCGAGACCCAGTACTTC. It codes for CASSLVPGDVETQYF. This chain links TRBV5-1 with TRBJ2-5, with D possibly being TRBD1 (6 bases). CDR3 length: 15 amino acids. Germline CDR1 reads SGHRS; CDR2 reads YFSETQ. V was clipped by 0 bases and J by 5 bases, with 14 bases between them.

This clonotype was recorded once. This chain links TRBV20-1 with TRBJ1-2; TRBD1 aligns across 7 bases. Per germline, CDR1 DFQATT and CDR2 SNEGSKA (reference sequence). V was pared by 6 bases and J by 4 bases, with 11 bases of the junction left unmatched. CDR3 length: 14 residues. CDR3: CSAFTGVGTYGYTF. The CDR3 bases are TGCAGTGCCTTCACAGGGGTGGGGACCTATGGCTACACCTTC.

This chain uses TRBV19 with TRBJ2-3, with TRBD2 as a possible D gene (5 bases). Trimming left V 1 base short and J 5 bases short, with 7 bases between. Germline V CDR1 and CDR2: LNHDA, SQIVND (reference sequence). The CDR3 is 13 amino acids. The DNA of the CDR3 is TGTGCCAGTAGTATAGTGGCGGGAGATACGCAGTATTTT. Protein sequence: CASSIVAGDTQYF.

The V gene is TRBV9, the J gene TRBJ2-7, with 8 bases lining up with TRBD1. The CDR3 runs 15 residues. V trimming: 0 bases; J trimming: 2 bases; junction bases outside the gene matches: 4. The V gene's germline CDR1 is SGDLS and CDR2 YYNGEE. The CDR3 region has the DNA TGTGCCAGCAGCGTAGCTCCAGGGGGCACCTACGAGCAGTACTTC. Translating it yields CASSVAPGGTYEQYF. The full variable domain, in which reference TRBV9 and TRBJ2-7 provide the parts outside the CDR3, is DSGVTQTPKHLITATGQRVTLRCSPRSGDLSVYWYQQSLDQGLQFLIQYYNGEERAKGNILERFSAQQFPDLHSELNLSSLELGDSALYFCASSVAPGGTYEQYFGPGTRLTVT.

The table lists this clonotype with many counts. This chain links TRBV18 with TRBJ1-1; TRBD1 is a possible D gene (6 bases). The germline V gene has CDR1 KGHSH and CDR2 LQKENI. V gave up 2 bases and J gave up 5 bases, with 9 bases separating them. The CDR3 is made up of 13 amino acids. Here the CDR3 DNA reads TGTGCCAGCTCACCAGCAGGGGTGACTGAAGCTTTCTTT. It encodes CASSPAGVTEAFF.

The chain uses TRBV7-2 and TRBJ2-2; D gene uncertain. This CDR3 region has 13 residues. The V and J ends lost 4 bases and 7 bases respectively, with 10 bases between them. Germline V gene sequence: CDR1 SGHTA, CDR2 FQGNSA. CDR3 sequence: CASSSPQFGELFF. CDR3 DNA: TGTGCCAGCAGCTCGCCTCAGTTCGGGGAGCTGTTTTTT. The full variable domain, its missing parts supplied by reference TRBV7-2 and TRBJ2-2, is GAGVSQSPSNKVTEKGKDVELRCDPISGHTALYWYRQSLGQGLEFLIYFQGNSAPDKSGLPSDRFSAERTGGSVSTLTIQRTQQEDSAVYLCASSSPQFGELFFGEGSRLTVL.

This clonotype was found once. This chain uses TRBV28 with TRBJ1-2; D not resolved. Between the trimmed V and J ends, which lost 2 bases and 1 base, there was a span of 11 bases. Germline V gene data show CDR1 as MDHEN and CDR2 as SYDVKM. The CDR3 has 15 amino acids. The CDR3 spells CASSLIGLDNYGYTF. The CDR3 DNA follows: TGTGCCAGCAGTTTAATTGGACTGGATAACTATGGCTACACCTTC.